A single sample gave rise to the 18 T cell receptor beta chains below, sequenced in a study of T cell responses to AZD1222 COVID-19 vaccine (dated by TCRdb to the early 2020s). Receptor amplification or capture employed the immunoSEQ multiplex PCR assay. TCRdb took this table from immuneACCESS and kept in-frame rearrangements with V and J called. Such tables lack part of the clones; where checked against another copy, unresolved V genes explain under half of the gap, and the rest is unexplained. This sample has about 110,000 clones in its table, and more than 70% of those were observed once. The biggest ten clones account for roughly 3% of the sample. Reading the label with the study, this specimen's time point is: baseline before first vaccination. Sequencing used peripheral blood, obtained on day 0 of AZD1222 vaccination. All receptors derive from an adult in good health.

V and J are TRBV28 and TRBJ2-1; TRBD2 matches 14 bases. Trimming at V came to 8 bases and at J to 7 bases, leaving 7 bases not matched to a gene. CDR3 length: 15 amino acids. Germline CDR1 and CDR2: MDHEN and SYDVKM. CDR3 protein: CASLPGTSGGNEQFF. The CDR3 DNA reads TGTGCCAGCCTACCCGGGACTAGCGGGGGAAATGAGCAGTTCTTC.

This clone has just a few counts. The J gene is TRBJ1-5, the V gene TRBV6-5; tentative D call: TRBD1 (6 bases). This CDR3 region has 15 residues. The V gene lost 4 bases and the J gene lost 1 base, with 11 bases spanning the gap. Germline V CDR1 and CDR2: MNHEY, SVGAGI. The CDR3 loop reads CASSLTQGSNQPQHF. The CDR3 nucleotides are TGTGCCAGCAGTTTAACACAGGGAAGCAATCAGCCCCAGCATTTT.

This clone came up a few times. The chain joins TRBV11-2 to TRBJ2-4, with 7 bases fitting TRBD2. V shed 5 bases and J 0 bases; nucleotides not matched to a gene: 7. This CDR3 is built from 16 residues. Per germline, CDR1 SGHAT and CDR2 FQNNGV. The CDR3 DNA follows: TGTGCCAGCAGCCCCGGGGGGTTCGAAGCCAAAAACATTCAGTACTTC. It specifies CASSPGGFEAKNIQYF.

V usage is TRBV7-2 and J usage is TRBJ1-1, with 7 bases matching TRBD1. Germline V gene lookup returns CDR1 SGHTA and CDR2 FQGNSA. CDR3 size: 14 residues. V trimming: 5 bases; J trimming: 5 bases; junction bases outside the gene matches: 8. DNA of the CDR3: TGTGCCAGCAGCCTCACCCAGGGGGAAACTGAAGCTTTCTTT. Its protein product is CASSLTQGETEAFF.

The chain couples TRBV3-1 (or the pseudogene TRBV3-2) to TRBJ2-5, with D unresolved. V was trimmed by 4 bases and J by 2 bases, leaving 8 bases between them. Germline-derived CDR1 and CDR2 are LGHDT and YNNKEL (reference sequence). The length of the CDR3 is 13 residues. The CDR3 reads CASSPGTQETQYF. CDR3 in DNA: TGTGCCAGCAGCCCCGGCACACAAGAGACCCAGTACTTC.

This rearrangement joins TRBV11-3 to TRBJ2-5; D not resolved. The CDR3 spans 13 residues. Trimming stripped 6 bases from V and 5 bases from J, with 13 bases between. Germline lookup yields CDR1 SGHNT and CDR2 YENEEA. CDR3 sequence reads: CASSSNSEETQYF. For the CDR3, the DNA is TGTGCCAGCAGTTCGAATTCGGAGGAGACCCAGTACTTC. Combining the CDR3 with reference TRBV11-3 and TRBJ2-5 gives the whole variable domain EAGVVQSPRYKIIEKKQPVAFWCNPISGHNTLYWYLQNLGQGPELLIRYENEEAVDDSQLPKDRFSAERLKGVDSTLKIQPAELGDSAVYLCASSSNSEETQYFGPGTRLLVL.

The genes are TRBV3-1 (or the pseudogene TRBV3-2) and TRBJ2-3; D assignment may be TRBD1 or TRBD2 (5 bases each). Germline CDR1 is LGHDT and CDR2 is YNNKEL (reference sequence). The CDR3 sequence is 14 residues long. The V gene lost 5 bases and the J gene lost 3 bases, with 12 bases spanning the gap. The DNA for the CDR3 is TGTGCCAGCAGCTACTGGGACGGAACAGATACGCAGTATTTT. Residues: CASSYWDGTDTQYF.

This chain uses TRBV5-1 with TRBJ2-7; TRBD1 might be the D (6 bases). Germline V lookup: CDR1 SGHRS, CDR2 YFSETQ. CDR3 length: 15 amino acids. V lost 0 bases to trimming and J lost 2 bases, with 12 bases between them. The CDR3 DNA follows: TGCGCCAGCAGCTTGGAAGGGGGAACCACCTACGAGCAGTACTTC. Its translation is CASSLEGGTTYEQYF.

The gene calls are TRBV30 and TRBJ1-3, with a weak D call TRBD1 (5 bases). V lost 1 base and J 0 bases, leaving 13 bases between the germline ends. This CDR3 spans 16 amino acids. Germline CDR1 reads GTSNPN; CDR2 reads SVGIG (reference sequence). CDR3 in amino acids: CAWSDPGTLSGNTIYF. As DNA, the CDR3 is TGTGCCTGGAGTGACCCCGGGACCCTCTCTGGAAACACCATATATTTT.

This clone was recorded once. CDR3 sequence (DNA): TGTGCCAGCAACCCAACGGGGACAGGTCTGTACGAGCAGTACTTC. Protein product: CASNPTGTGLYEQYF. The rearrangement joins TRBV28 to TRBJ2-7; 8 nucleotides match TRBD1. The V segment lost 7 bases and the J segment 4 bases; nucleotides outside the gene matches: 12. The length of the CDR3 is 15 residues. Germline CDR1 MDHEN, CDR2 SYDVKM.

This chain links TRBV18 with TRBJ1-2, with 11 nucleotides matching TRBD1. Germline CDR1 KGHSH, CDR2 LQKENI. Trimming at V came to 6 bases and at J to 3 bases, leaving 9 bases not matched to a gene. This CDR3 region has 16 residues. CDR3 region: CASSPTEGQGDYGYTF. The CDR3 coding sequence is TGTGCCAGCTCCCCGACCGAGGGACAGGGGGACTATGGCTACACCTTC.

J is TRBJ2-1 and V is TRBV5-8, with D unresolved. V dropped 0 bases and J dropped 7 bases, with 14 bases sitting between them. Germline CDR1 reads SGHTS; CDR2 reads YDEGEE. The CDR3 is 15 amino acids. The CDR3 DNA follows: TGTGCCAGCAGCTTGGTAGGTTTTGGAGAGAATGAGCAGTTCTTC. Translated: CASSLVGFGENEQFF.

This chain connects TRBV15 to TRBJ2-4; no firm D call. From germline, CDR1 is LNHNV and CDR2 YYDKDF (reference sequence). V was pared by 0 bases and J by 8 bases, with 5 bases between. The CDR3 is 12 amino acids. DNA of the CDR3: TGTGCCACCAGCAGAGATAGGGACATTCAGTACTTC. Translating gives CATSRDRDIQYF.

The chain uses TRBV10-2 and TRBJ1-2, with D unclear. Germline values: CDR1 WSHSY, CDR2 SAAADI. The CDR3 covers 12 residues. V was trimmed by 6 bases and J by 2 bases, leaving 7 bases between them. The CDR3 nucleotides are TGCGCCAGCAGGGAAGAAAACTATGGCTACACCTTC. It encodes CASREENYGYTF.

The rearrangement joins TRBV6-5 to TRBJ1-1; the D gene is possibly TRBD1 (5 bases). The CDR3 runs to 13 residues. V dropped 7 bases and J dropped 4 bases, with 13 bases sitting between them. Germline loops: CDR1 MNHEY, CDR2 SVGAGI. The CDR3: CASIEGAGTEAFF. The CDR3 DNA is TGTGCCAGCATAGAAGGGGCGGGCACTGAAGCTTTCTTT.

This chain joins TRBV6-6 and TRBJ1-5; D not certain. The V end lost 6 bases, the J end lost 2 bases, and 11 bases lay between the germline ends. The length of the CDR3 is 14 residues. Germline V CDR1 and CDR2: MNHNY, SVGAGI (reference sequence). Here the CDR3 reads CASSWGTGNQPQHF. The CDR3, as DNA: TGTGCCAGCAGCTGGGGTACGGGCAATCAGCCCCAGCATTTT.

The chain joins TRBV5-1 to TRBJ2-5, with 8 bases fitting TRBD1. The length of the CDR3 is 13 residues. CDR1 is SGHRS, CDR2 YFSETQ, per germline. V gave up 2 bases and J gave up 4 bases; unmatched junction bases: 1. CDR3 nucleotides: TGCGCCAGCAGCTTCGGACAGGGAGAGACCCAGTACTTC. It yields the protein CASSFGQGETQYF.

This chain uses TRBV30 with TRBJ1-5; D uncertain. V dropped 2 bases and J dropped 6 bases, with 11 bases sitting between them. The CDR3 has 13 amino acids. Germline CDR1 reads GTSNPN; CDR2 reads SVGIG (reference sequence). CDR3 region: CAWSLTEGQPQHF. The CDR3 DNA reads TGTGCCTGGAGTCTCACGGAGGGTCAGCCCCAGCATTTT.